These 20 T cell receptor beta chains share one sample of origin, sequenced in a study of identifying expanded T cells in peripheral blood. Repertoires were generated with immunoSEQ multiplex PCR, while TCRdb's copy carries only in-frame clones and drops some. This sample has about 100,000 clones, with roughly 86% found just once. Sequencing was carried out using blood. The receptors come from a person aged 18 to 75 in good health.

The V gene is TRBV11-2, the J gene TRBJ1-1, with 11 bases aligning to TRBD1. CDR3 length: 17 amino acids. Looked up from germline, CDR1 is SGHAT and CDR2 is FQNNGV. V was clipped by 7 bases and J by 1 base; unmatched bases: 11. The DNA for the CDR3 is TGTGCCAGCAACCACCCGGGACAGGGGGAGACGAACACTGAAGCTTTCTTT. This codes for CASNHPGQGETNTEAFF. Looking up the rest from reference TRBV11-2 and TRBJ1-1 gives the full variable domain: EAGVAQSPRYKIIEKRQSVAFWCNPISGHATLYWYQQILGQGPKLLIQFQNNGVVDDSQLPKDRFSAERLKGVDSTLKIQPAKLEDSAVYLCASNHPGQGETNTEAFFGQGTRLTVV.

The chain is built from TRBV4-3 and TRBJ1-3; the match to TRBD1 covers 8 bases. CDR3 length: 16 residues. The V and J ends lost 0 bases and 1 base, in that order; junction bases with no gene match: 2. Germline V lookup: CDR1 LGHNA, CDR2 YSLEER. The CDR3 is CASSQETGASGNTIYF. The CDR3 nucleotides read TGCGCCAGCAGCCAAGAGACAGGGGCGTCTGGAAACACCATATATTTT.

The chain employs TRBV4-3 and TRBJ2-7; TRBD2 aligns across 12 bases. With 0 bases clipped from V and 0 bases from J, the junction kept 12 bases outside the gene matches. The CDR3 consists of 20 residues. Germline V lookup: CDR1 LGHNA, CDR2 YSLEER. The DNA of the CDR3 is TGCGCCAGCAGCCAAGAATTGCGGCTAGCGGGGGGGCGGAGCTCCTACGAGCAGTACTTC. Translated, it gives CASSQELRLAGGRSSYEQYF.

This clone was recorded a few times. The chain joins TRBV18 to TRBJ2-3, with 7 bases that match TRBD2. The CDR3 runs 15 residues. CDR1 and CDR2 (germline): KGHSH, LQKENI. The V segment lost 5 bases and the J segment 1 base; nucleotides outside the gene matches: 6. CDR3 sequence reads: CASSSPGGGTDTQYF. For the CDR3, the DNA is TGTGCCAGCTCATCGCCGGGAGGCGGCACAGATACGCAGTATTTT.

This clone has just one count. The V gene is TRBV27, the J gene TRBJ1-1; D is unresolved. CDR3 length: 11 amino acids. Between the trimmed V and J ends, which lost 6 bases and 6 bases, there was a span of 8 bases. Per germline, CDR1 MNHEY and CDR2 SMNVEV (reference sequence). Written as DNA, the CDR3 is TGTGCCAGCAGACTAGGCCCTGAAGCTTTCTTT. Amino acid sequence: CASRLGPEAFF.

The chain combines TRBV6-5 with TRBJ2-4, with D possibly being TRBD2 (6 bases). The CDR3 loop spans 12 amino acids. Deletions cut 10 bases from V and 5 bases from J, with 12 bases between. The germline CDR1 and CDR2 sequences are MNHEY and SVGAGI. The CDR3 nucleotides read TGTGCCACCCGGGGGATTGAAAACATTCAGTACTTC. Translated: CATRGIENIQYF.

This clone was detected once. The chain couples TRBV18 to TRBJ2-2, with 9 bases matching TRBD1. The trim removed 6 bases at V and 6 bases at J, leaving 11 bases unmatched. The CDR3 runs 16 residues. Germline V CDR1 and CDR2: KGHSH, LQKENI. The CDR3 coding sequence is TGTGCCAGCTCGACCCTCGGGACAGGGAAATCCGGGGAGCTGTTTTTT. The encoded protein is CASSTLGTGKSGELFF.

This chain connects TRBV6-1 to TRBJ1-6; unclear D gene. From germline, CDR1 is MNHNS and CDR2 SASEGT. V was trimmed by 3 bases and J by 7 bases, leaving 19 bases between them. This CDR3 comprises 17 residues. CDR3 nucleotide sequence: TGTGCCAGCAGTGAGCTTGGATTTTCCAGGCTGAATTCACCCCTCCACTTT. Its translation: CASSELGFSRLNSPLHF.

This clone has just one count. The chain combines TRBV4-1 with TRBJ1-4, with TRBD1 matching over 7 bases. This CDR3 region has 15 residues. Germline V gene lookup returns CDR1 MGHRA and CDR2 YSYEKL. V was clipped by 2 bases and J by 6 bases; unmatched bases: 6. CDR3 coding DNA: TGCGCCAGCAGCCAACTGGGACAGAATGATGAAAAACTGTTTTTT. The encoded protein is CASSQLGQNDEKLFF.

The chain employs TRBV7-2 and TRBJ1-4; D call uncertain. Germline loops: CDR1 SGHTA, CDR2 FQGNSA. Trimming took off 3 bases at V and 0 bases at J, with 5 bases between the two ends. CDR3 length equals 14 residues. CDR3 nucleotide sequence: TGTGCCAGCAGCTTTGGATCAACTAATGAAAAACTGTTTTTT. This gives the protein CASSFGSTNEKLFF.

The CDR3 loop is CASSLLWGFQPQHF. CDR3 nucleotides: TGTGCCAGCAGTTTATTGTGGGGCTTTCAGCCCCAGCATTTT. The V and J genes are TRBV27 and TRBJ1-5; possibly TRBD1 for D (5 bases). CDR3 length: 14 residues. Deletions cut 1 base from V and 6 bases from J, with 10 bases between. Germline assignment: CDR1 MNHEY and CDR2 SMNVEV (reference sequence).

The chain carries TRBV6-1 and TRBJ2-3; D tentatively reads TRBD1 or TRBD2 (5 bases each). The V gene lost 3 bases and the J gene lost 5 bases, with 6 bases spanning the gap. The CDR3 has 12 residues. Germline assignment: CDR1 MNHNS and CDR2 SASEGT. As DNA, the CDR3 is TGTGCCAGCAGTGAGAGGGGAGATACGCAGTATTTT. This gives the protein CASSERGDTQYF.

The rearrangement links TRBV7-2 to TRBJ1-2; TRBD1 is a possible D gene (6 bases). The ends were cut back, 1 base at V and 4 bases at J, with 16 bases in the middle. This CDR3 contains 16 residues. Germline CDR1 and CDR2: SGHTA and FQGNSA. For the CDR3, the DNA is TGTGCCAGCAGCTTAGATTGGGGGGCCATGGCCTATGGCTACACCTTC. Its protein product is CASSLDWGAMAYGYTF.

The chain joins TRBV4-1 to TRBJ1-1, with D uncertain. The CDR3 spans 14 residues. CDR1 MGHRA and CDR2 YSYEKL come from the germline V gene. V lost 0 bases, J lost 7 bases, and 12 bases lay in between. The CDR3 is CASSQDQALGEAFF. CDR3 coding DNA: TGCGCCAGCAGCCAAGACCAGGCATTGGGTGAAGCTTTCTTT.

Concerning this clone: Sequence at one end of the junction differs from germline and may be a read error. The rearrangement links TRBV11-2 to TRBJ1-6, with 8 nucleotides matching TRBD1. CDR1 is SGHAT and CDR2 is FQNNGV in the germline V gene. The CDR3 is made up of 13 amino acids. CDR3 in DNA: TGTGCCAGCAGCCTAGAGAGGACAGGGAGAACCCACTTT. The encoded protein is CASSLERTGRTHF.

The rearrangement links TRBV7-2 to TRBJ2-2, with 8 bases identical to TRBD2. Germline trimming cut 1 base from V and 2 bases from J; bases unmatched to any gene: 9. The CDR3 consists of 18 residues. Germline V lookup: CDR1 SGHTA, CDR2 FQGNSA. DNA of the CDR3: TGTGCCAGCAGCTTAGTCCCTCCCAGCGGGAGCAACACCGGGGAGCTGTTTTTT. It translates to CASSLVPPSGSNTGELFF.

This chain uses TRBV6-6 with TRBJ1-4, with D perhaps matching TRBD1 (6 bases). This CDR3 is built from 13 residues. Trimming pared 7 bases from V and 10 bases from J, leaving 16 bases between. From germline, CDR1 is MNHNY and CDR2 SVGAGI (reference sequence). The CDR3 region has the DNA TGTGCCAGCACCACGGGGGCGAGGGTAAAACTGTTTTTT. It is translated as CASTTGARVKLFF.

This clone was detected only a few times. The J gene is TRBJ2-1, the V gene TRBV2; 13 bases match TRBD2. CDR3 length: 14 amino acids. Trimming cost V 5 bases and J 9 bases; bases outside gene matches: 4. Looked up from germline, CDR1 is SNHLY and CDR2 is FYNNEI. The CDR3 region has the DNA TGTGCCAGCAGTACTAGCGGGGGGGCGATTGAGCAGTTCTTC. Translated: CASSTSGGAIEQFF. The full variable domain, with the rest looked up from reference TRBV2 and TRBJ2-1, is EPEVTQTPSHQVTQMGQEVILRCVPISNHLYFYWYRQILGQKVEFLVSFYNNEISEKSEIFDDQFSVERPDGSNFTLKIRSTKLEDSAMYFCASSTSGGAIEQFFGPGTRLTVL.

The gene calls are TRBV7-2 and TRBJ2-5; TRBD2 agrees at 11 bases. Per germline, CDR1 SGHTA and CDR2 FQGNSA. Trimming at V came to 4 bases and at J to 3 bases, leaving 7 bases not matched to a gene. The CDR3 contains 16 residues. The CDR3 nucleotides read TGTGCCAGCAGCTCCATGATAGCGGGGGGGGAAGAGACCCAGTACTTC. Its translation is CASSSMIAGGEETQYF.

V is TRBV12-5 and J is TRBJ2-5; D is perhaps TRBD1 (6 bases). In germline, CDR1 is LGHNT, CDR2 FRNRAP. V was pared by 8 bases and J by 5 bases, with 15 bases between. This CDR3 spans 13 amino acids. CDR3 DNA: TGTGCTAGTCTGGGCCAGGGGTACGAGACCCAGTACTTC. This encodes CASLGQGYETQYF.